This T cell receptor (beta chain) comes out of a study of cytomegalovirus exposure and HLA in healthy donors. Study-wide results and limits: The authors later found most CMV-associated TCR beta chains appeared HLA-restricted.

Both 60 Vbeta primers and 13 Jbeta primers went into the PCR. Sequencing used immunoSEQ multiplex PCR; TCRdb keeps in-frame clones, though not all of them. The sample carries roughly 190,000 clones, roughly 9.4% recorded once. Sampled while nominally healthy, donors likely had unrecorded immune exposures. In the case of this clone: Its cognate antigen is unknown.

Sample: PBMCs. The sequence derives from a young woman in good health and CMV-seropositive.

Written as DNA, the CDR3 is TGTGCCAGCAGCTCACAGGACAGGGATCGACTGTTTTTT. Translating gives CASSSQDRDRLFF. The chain couples TRBV7-6 to TRBJ1-4; 8 bases map to TRBD1. Trimming at V came to 4 bases and at J to 13 bases, leaving 8 bases not matched to a gene. Germline V gene data show CDR1 as SGHVS and CDR2 as FNYEAQ. CDR3 length: 13 residues.